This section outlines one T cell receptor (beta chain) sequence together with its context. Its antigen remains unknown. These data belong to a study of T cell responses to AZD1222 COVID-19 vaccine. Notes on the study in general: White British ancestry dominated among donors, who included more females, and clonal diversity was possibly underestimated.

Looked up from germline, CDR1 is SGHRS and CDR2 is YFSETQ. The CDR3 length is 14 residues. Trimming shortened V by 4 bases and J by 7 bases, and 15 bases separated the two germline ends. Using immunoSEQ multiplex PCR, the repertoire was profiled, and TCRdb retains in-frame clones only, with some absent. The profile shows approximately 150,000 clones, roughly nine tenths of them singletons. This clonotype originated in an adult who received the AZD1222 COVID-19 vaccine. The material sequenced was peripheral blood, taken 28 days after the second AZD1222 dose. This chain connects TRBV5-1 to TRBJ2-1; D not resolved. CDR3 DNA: TGCGCCAGCAGCACCCGGCCCCTTTTGAATGAGCAGTTCTTC. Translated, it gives CASSTRPLLNEQFF.